What follows describes a single T cell receptor (beta chain). At one of its ends the junction is not consistent with the germline gene, which may arise from a read error. TCRdb keeps only in-frame clones here, not all; method: immunoSEQ multiplex PCR. The sample gives more than 90,000 clones, more than 60% of which show up once; around 5.9% is in the top ten. This specimen belongs to a study of blood T cell repertoires in COVID-19. The receptor was derived from a man in his 70s with acute or convalescent COVID-19. The sample consisted of peripheral blood.

CDR3 in amino acids: CASSLVDDYDEQFF. The CDR3 bases are TGTGCCAGCAGCTTAGTGGACGACTACGATGAGCAGTTCTTC. This chain joins TRBV7-9 and TRBJ2-1, with D perhaps matching TRBD2 (5 bases). This CDR3 comprises 14 residues. Germline assignment: CDR1 SEHNR and CDR2 FQNEAQ (reference sequence).